Below are 19 T cell receptor beta chains sequenced from a single sample in a study of cytomegalovirus exposure and HLA in healthy donors. Primers for the PCR totalled 60 Vbeta and 13 Jbeta. The method was immunoSEQ multiplex PCR; TCRdb's version includes in-frame clones alone and lacks a portion of them. The ten top clones account for under 2%, within a sample of about 150,000 clones. The material sequenced was PBMCs. The source of these receptors is a woman in her fifties or sixties in good health and CMV-seronegative.

V is TRBV10-3 and J is TRBJ1-2, with unresolved D. Germline CDR1 is ENHRY and CDR2 is SYGVKD. The CDR3 length is 13 residues. Trimming left V 8 bases short and J 0 bases short, with 10 bases between. CDR3 nucleotides: TGTGCCATCTATATCACAGCTAACTATGGCTACACCTTC. It translates to CAIYITANYGYTF.

The gene calls are TRBV28 and TRBJ1-5, with 8 bases fitting TRBD1. Germline V gene data show CDR1 as MDHEN and CDR2 as SYDVKM. This CDR3 spans 17 amino acids. The trim removed 4 bases at V and 0 bases at J, leaving 8 bases unmatched. The CDR3 DNA reads as TGTGCCAGCAGTTCTGGGACAGGCCTTTATAGCAATCAGCCCCAGCATTTT. Amino acids: CASSSGTGLYSNQPQHF.

This sequence joins TRBV5-4 and TRBJ1-1; a weak D match, TRBD1 (6 bases). CDR3 length: 16 residues. Trimming shortened V by 4 bases and J by 1 base, and 17 bases separated the two germline ends. Germline assignment: CDR1 SGHNT and CDR2 YYREEE (reference sequence). CDR3 sequence reads: CASSPKFGQSNTEAFF. The CDR3 DNA sequence: TGTGCCAGCAGCCCCAAATTTGGACAGTCGAACACTGAAGCTTTCTTT. Looking up the rest from reference TRBV5-4 and TRBJ1-1 gives the full variable domain: ETGVTQSPTHLIKTRGQQVTLRCSSQSGHNTVSWYQQALGQGPQFIFQYYREEENGRGNFPPRFSGLQFPNYSSELNVNALELDDSALYLCASSPKFGQSNTEAFFGQGTRLTVV.

The J gene is TRBJ1-3, the V gene TRBV9; 8 positions agree with TRBD1. V was pared by 1 base and J by 3 bases, with 9 bases of the junction left unmatched. There are 17 residues in the CDR3. Per the germline V gene, CDR1 is SGDLS and CDR2 is YYNGEE. The CDR3 loop is CASSVKTGAFFGNTIYF. The CDR3 DNA follows: TGTGCCAGCAGCGTAAAGACAGGGGCCTTCTTTGGAAACACCATATATTTT.

The chain recombines TRBV5-8 with TRBJ2-6; unclear D gene. This CDR3 has 13 residues. Trimming took 9 bases from V and 1 from J, leaving 8 bases between them. Per the germline V gene, CDR1 is SGHTS and CDR2 is YDEGEE. DNA for the CDR3: TGTGCCAACGGGTTGTCTGGGGCCAACGTCCTGACTTTC. This gives the protein CANGLSGANVLTF.

This rearrangement joins TRBV9 to TRBJ2-1; D is possibly TRBD2 (5 bases). V dropped 0 bases and J dropped 13 bases, with 11 bases sitting between them. Germline V CDR1 and CDR2: SGDLS, YYNGEE. CDR3 size: 12 residues. CDR3 sequence: CASSVGYEGQFF. Written as DNA, the CDR3 is TGTGCCAGCAGCGTAGGGTACGAGGGACAGTTCTTC.

The chain recombines TRBV5-1 with TRBJ2-3, with TRBD2 as a possible D gene (5 bases). The length of the CDR3 is 14 residues. Trimming stripped 1 base from V and 6 bases from J, with 12 bases between. CDR1 and CDR2 (germline): SGHRS, YFSETQ. In nucleotides, the CDR3 is TGCGCCAGCAGCTTGATCCCAGGAGGCGATACGCAGTATTTT. Encoded protein: CASSLIPGGDTQYF.

The rearrangement joins TRBV9 to TRBJ2-6; D perhaps matches TRBD2 (6 bases). This CDR3 spans 18 amino acids. Germline V gives CDR1 SGDLS, CDR2 YYNGEE. Trimming pared 6 bases from V and 0 bases from J, leaving 19 bases between. DNA for the CDR3: TGTGCCAGCACTCCTGGAGGAGGGCTTAGCTCTGGGGCCAACGTCCTGACTTTC. Protein sequence: CASTPGGGLSSGANVLTF.

V is TRBV5-6 and J is TRBJ2-7; 12 bases agree with TRBD2. CDR1 and CDR2 from the germline V gene are SGHDT and YYEEEE. This CDR3 is 18 amino acids long. V lost 4 bases, J lost 0 bases, and 11 bases stayed unmatched. CDR3 protein: CASSSRPGLAGFSYEQYF. CDR3 DNA: TGTGCCAGCAGCAGCCGGCCGGGACTAGCGGGTTTCTCCTACGAGCAGTACTTC.

The CDR3 spells CASSEAGGSKNIQYF. The CDR3 DNA reads as TGTGCCAGCAGTGAAGCGGGGGGTAGCAAAAACATTCAGTACTTC. The chain employs TRBV6-1 and TRBJ2-4; a possible D gene is TRBD2 (6 bases). Looked up from germline, CDR1 is MNHNS and CDR2 is SASEGT. The CDR3 has 15 residues. With 0 bases removed from V and 3 bases from J, the gap between germline ends came to 9 bases.

The chain uses TRBV7-2 and TRBJ2-5; 16 bases map to TRBD2. CDR1 and CDR2 (germline): SGHTA, FQGNSA. The CDR3 extends over 18 amino acids. V lost 5 bases to trimming and J lost 5 bases; unmatched junction nucleotides: 11. CDR3 loop: CASSTPPGLAGGRETQYF. The CDR3 DNA follows: TGTGCCAGCAGCACTCCCCCGGGACTAGCGGGGGGGCGGGAGACCCAGTACTTC.

This chain joins TRBV9 and TRBJ1-1; D is perhaps TRBD1 (5 bases). Trimming removed 4 bases from V and 0 bases from J, with 13 bases in between. This CDR3 region has 15 residues. The germline V gene encodes CDR1 SGDLS and CDR2 YYNGEE. The CDR3 sequence is CASSLNSGMNTEAFF. The CDR3 region has the DNA TGTGCCAGCAGCCTCAACTCAGGGATGAACACTGAAGCTTTCTTT.

The V call is TRBV5-1, the J call TRBJ1-4; 8 bases are shared with TRBD1. CDR1 is SGHRS, CDR2 YFSETQ, per germline. This CDR3 region has 14 residues. V was pared by 3 bases and J by 5 bases, with 3 bases of the junction left unmatched. The CDR3 loop is CASSWTGLNEKLFF. CDR3 DNA: TGCGCCAGCAGCTGGACAGGGCTGAATGAAAAACTGTTTTTT.

The rearrangement uses TRBV4-2 and TRBJ1-2; TRBD1 is a possible D gene (5 bases). This CDR3 spans 14 amino acids. The germline V and J ends were trimmed by 3 bases and 5 bases, with 13 bases remaining between them. Germline lookup yields CDR1 LGHNA and CDR2 YNFKEQ. The CDR3 DNA reads as TGTGCCAGCAGCCAGAAAAGCAGGGAATATGGCTACACCTTC. Translated, it gives CASSQKSREYGYTF.

This sequence joins TRBV28 and TRBJ1-6; possible D gene TRBD1, 6 bases. V was shortened by 7 bases and J by 4 bases, with 14 bases between the two germline ends. CDR1 is MDHEN and CDR2 is SYDVKM in the germline V gene. There are 15 residues in the CDR3. CDR3 nucleotide sequence: TGTGCCAGCACCAATCGGGACATTTATAATTCACCCCTCCACTTT. Translation: CASTNRDIYNSPLHF.

The chain combines TRBV7-3 with TRBJ1-2; 8 bases line up with TRBD1. The CDR3 consists of 13 residues. Germline CDR1 reads SGHTA; CDR2 reads FQGTGA. V trimming: 2 bases; J trimming: 8 bases; junction bases outside the gene matches: 4. The CDR3 DNA follows: TGTGCCAGCAGCTTACAGCAGGGGGCGGGCTACACCTTC. Residues: CASSLQQGAGYTF.

The J gene is TRBJ1-2, the V gene TRBV2; weak D call: TRBD1 (5 bases). The V gene lost 3 bases and the J gene lost 7 bases, with 12 bases spanning the gap. Germline V CDR1 and CDR2: SNHLY, FYNNEI. This CDR3 comprises 13 residues. Here the CDR3 reads CASSEGQGSGYTF. The CDR3 bases are TGTGCCAGCAGTGAGGGGCAGGGTAGTGGCTACACCTTC.

The chain uses TRBV5-4 and TRBJ1-1, with D perhaps matching TRBD1 (6 bases). Germline CDR1 SGHNT, CDR2 YYREEE (reference sequence). V shed 4 bases and J shed 0 bases, with 16 bases lying between them. The CDR3 contains 16 residues. The CDR3 region has the DNA TGTGCCAGCAGCCATCCCGGGACATTCATGAACACTGAAGCTTTCTTT. Translated: CASSHPGTFMNTEAFF.

The DNA for the CDR3 is TGTGCCAGCAGCTTGGGGAGGGGGCTCTATGGCTACACCTTC. This sequence encodes CASSLGRGLYGYTF. The rearrangement uses TRBV5-4 and TRBJ1-2; 7 bases match TRBD1. Germline V gives CDR1 SGHNT, CDR2 YYREEE (reference sequence). The CDR3 has 14 amino acids. J was trimmed by 4 bases and V by 0 bases; bases with no gene match: 3.